These T cell receptor beta chains were read from a single sample in a study of neoadjuvant anti-PD-1 for oral cavity cancer. Measured with immunoSEQ multiplex PCR; TCRdb has only the in-frame clones, and not every one. The table has about 42,000 clones, 60% to 80% seen once; the top ten hold more than 4%. The sequenced sample was PBMCs, obtained after nivolumab (anti-PD-1) treatment. These receptors all stem from a person between 35 and 79 years old with oral cavity squamous cell carcinoma. Both conserved end residues are trimmed from each CDR3.

V: TRBV11-3
CDR3: ASSQPDRVPANSPLH

V: TRBV6-5
CDR3: ASRTTATGDQPQH

V: TRBV5-1
CDR3: ASSLGLAGDTQY

V: TRBV6-1
CDR3: ATSKGGGPYEQY

V: TRBV9
CDR3: ASSVAGEGDTQY

V: TRBV6-5
CDR3: ASSYSRLINTEAF

V: TRBV6-4
CDR3: ASSQEGGGRYGYT

V: TRBV5-1
CDR3: ASSFGGVSTDTQY

V: TRBV19
CDR3: ASSLTSGRFTGELF

V: TRBV19
CDR3: ASSIGQVVYNEQF

V: TRBV19
CDR3: ASSIQASTEAF

V: TRBV7-9
CDR3: ASSGAGSDIQY

V: TRBV5-5
CDR3: ASSLAPTARDTQY

V: TRBV6-1
CDR3: ASSDRSGGTGPQH

V: TRBV9
CDR3: ASSLMGGGLRNSPLH

V: TRBV5-1
CDR3: ASSELALPGAQY

V: TRBV5-1
CDR3: ASNLGTRSYEQY

V: TRBV25-1
CDR3: ASSLDYGYT

V: TRBV6-4
CDR3: ASSDLSTNTEAF

V: TRBV2
CDR3: ASNRAGNTIY

V: TRBV14
CDR3: ASSRLNPGRGDYGYT

V: TRBV7-8
CDR3: ASSLLRGGRTDTQY

V: TRBV11-1
CDR3: ASSSSGTSGDETQY

V: TRBV6-6
CDR3: ASRLPGTFAAYEQY

V: TRBV6-1
CDR3: ASSEASQQTQY

V: TRBV6-5
CDR3: ASSSTGDTQY

V: TRBV7-9
CDR3: ASSLGGSGAQETQY

V: TRBV19
CDR3: ASSFFFDTEAF

V: TRBV5-6
CDR3: ASSLATGVNEKLF

V: TRBV29-1
CDR3: SVPPLGGLTYNEQF

V: TRBV5-5
CDR3: ASSFLRVNTGELF

V: TRBV18
CDR3: ASSPNSGGTDTQY

V: TRBV6-1
CDR3: ASSGSLGVEQY

V: TRBV19
CDR3: ASSRQGAGGANVLT

V: TRBV7-9
CDR3: ASSLAQGWGYT

V: TRBV19
CDR3: ASSIGPGVGNEQF

V: TRBV29-1
CDR3: SVGGIGETQY

V: TRBV27
CDR3: ASSFKGGTYEQY

V: TRBV5-6
CDR3: ASSAALAPETKETQY